These 29 T cell receptor beta chains share one sample of origin, sequenced in a study of blood T cell repertoires in COVID-19 (dated by TCRdb to 2018 to 2020). Library construction relied on the immunoSEQ multiplex PCR assay. Drawn from immuneACCESS, this table holds only the in-frame rearrangements with V and J called that TCRdb kept. Clones are partly lost; checked studies trace under half to an unresolved V gene and leave the rest unexplained. The sample table contains fewer than 65,000 clones; only one count was recorded for roughly nine tenths of them. The top ten clonotypes cover over 1.5% of the sample. Sequencing was performed on peripheral blood. The receptors were gathered from a man aged 60-69 years with acute or convalescent COVID-19.

This chain joins TRBV10-1 and TRBJ2-5; no firm D call. The CDR3 consists of 14 residues. Trimming shortened V by 0 bases and J by 5 bases, and 10 bases separated the two germline ends. Germline V gene lookup returns CDR1 WNHNN and CDR2 SYGVQD (reference sequence). The DNA of the CDR3 is TGCGCCAGCAGTGAGTCGAGTGGGCTCGAGACCCAGTACTTC. It encodes CASSESSGLETQYF.

This CDR3 reads CASRRGSAYEQYF. In nucleotides, the CDR3 is TGTGCCAGCAGACGAGGCAGTGCCTACGAGCAGTACTTC. J is TRBJ2-7 and V is TRBV7-9; D is unclear. Germline V gives CDR1 SEHNR, CDR2 FQNEAQ (reference sequence). The V end lost 6 bases, the J end lost 2 bases, and 11 bases lay between the germline ends. The CDR3 spans 13 residues.

The gene calls are TRBV3-1 (or the pseudogene TRBV3-2) and TRBJ1-2, with 10 bases fitting TRBD1. Germline V gene lookup returns CDR1 LGHDT and CDR2 YNNKEL (reference sequence). The CDR3 contains 14 residues. With 1 base clipped from V and 6 bases from J, the junction kept 2 bases outside the gene matches. CDR3 region: CASSQGTGGNGYTF. DNA of the CDR3: TGTGCCAGCAGCCAAGGGACAGGGGGTAATGGCTACACCTTC.

The V call is TRBV5-4, the J call TRBJ1-6; D is perhaps TRBD1 (5 bases). Trimming stripped 0 bases from V and 2 bases from J, with 9 bases between. The CDR3 is 16 residues long. Germline V lookup: CDR1 SGHNT, CDR2 YYREEE (reference sequence). The CDR3: CASSLGGGPYNSPLHF. DNA for the CDR3: TGTGCCAGCAGCTTGGGGGGGGGTCCCTATAATTCACCCCTCCACTTT.

With respect to this clone: One end of the junction fails to match germline, which may point to a read error. The rearrangement links TRBV5-1 to TRBJ1-1; D is ambiguous. Germline V gene sequence: CDR1 SGHRS, CDR2 YFSETQ. This CDR3 is built from 11 residues. The chain's CDR3 is CASSQNAEAFF. DNA for the CDR3: TGCGCCAGCAGCCAGAACGCTGAAGCTTTCTTT.

The V call is TRBV4-1, the J call TRBJ2-7; a weak D match, TRBD1 (5 bases). Per the germline V gene, CDR1 is MGHRA and CDR2 is YSYEKL. The V gene lost 1 base and the J gene lost 5 bases, with 9 bases spanning the gap. This CDR3 spans 13 amino acids. CDR3 sequence (DNA): TGCGCCAGCAGCCAAGGGACATTGAACGAGCAGTACTTC. Translation: CASSQGTLNEQYF.

The CDR3 region has the DNA TGTGCCAGCAGCTTATTCCTCCTAGAGACCCAGTACTTC. Its translation is CASSLFLLETQYF. The chain has TRBV7-2 and TRBJ2-5; unclear D gene. This CDR3 contains 13 residues. V was clipped by 2 bases and J by 4 bases, with 8 bases between them. Germline lookup yields CDR1 SGHTA and CDR2 FQGNSA.

V gene TRBV27 combines with J gene TRBJ1-1, with D uncertain. The CDR3 loop spans 16 amino acids. Germline V gives CDR1 MNHEY, CDR2 SMNVEV (reference sequence). Trimming took 2 bases from V and 1 from J, leaving 14 bases between them. This CDR3 is CASSLEWSIWNTEAFF. The CDR3 DNA follows: TGTGCCAGCAGTTTAGAGTGGAGTATCTGGAACACTGAAGCTTTCTTT.

This clone was counted once. Other nucleotide sequences in the sample specify the same CDR3. The gene calls are TRBV29-1 and TRBJ1-2; a possible D gene is TRBD1 (5 bases). CDR1 and CDR2 from the germline V gene are SQVTM and ANQGSEA. Trimming stripped 6 bases from V and 5 bases from J, with 7 bases between. This CDR3 is built from 10 residues. For the CDR3, the DNA is TGCAGCGTAGCAGGGTATGGCTACACCTTC. Amino acids: CSVAGYGYTF.

The chain joins TRBV19 to TRBJ1-5; 8 bases are a match to TRBD1. Germline loops: CDR1 LNHDA, CDR2 SQIVND (reference sequence). The CDR3 extends over 15 amino acids. The V segment lost 6 bases and the J segment 2 bases; nucleotides outside the gene matches: 6. The CDR3 region has the DNA TGTGCCAGTAGCAGAGACAGGGGTGGCAATCAGCCCCAGCATTTT. This encodes CASSRDRGGNQPQHF.

The chain joins TRBV18 to TRBJ2-7; maybe TRBD1 (6 bases). Trimming took off 4 bases at V and 0 bases at J, with 7 bases between the two ends. Germline CDR1 KGHSH, CDR2 LQKENI. CDR3 length: 13 residues. Written as DNA, the CDR3 is TGTGCCAGCTCACGGACAGACTCCTACGAGCAGTACTTC. Translated: CASSRTDSYEQYF.

This clone is a singleton in its sample. The gene calls are TRBV19 and TRBJ1-5; D is ambiguous. Germline V CDR1 and CDR2: LNHDA, SQIVND (reference sequence). V shed 1 base and J shed 5 bases, with 15 bases lying between them. The CDR3 is 16 amino acids. This CDR3 is CASSIVGPTFHQPQHF. As DNA, the CDR3 is TGTGCCAGTAGTATAGTGGGCCCGACCTTTCATCAGCCCCAGCATTTT.

CDR3 sequence (DNA): TGTGCCAGCAGCCCCGATCGGTCCTACGAGCAGTACTTC. It encodes CASSPDRSYEQYF. This chain joins TRBV3-1 (or the pseudogene TRBV3-2) and TRBJ2-7; D is unclear. V was trimmed by 4 bases and J by 1 base, leaving 8 bases between them. Germline-derived CDR1 and CDR2 are LGHDT and YNNKEL (reference sequence). The CDR3 sequence is 13 residues long.

The chain couples TRBV5-6 to TRBJ2-3, with TRBD1 matching over 9 bases. Looked up from germline, CDR1 is SGHDT and CDR2 is YYEEEE. The CDR3 has 14 residues. The trim removed 3 bases at V and 3 bases at J, leaving 2 bases unmatched. CDR3: CASSWGQGTDTQYF. Written as DNA, the CDR3 is TGTGCCAGCAGCTGGGGACAGGGAACAGATACGCAGTATTTT.

The chain recombines TRBV7-9 with TRBJ2-5; D gene ambiguous. Germline V gene sequence: CDR1 SEHNR, CDR2 FQNEAQ (reference sequence). Trimming removed 4 bases from V and 3 bases from J, with 15 bases in between. This CDR3 is built from 15 residues. CDR3 in amino acids: CASSSVFPDKETQYF. DNA of the CDR3: TGTGCCAGCAGCTCAGTCTTCCCCGATAAAGAGACCCAGTACTTC.

The rearrangement links TRBV27 to TRBJ2-7; 9 bases are shared with TRBD1. Germline CDR1 MNHEY, CDR2 SMNVEV (reference sequence). This CDR3 is 14 amino acids long. The ends lost 9 bases at V and 1 base at J; junction bases unmatched: 7. The CDR3 nucleotides read TGTGCCAGTAAGGGACAGGGATTATCCTACGAGCAGTACTTC. This codes for CASKGQGLSYEQYF.

The V call is TRBV27, the J call TRBJ2-7, with D possibly TRBD2 on 7 matching bases. The length of the CDR3 is 15 residues. CDR1 MNHEY and CDR2 SMNVEV come from the germline V gene (reference sequence). The V end lost 8 bases, the J end lost 0 bases, and 17 bases lay between the germline ends. The CDR3 nucleotides read TGTGCCAGCTCTGACCGGGGGGCGATCTCCTACGAGCAGTACTTC. Amino acid sequence: CASSDRGAISYEQYF.

The CDR3 DNA is TGCGCCAGCAGCAGGGTCCAGGGGGCAGGTAATGAGCAGTTCTTC. Protein sequence: CASSRVQGAGNEQFF. V gene TRBV5-1 combines with J gene TRBJ2-1, with TRBD1 matching over 8 bases. The CDR3 has 15 residues. Germline V gives CDR1 SGHRS, CDR2 YFSETQ. J gave up 7 bases and V 4 bases, and 10 bases lay outside the gene matches.

CDR3 sequence reads: CASTRPGGAVQTQYF. In DNA form, the CDR3 reads TGTGCCAGCACCCGACCGGGTGGGGCAGTCCAGACCCAGTACTTC. The V and J genes are TRBV6-5 and TRBJ2-5, with TRBD1 as a possible D gene (5 bases). Germline assignment: CDR1 MNHEY and CDR2 SVGAGI. The CDR3 extends over 15 amino acids. Trimming took 7 bases from V and 6 from J, leaving 21 bases between them.

V is TRBV6-5 and J is TRBJ1-3, with 8 nucleotides matching TRBD1. Germline V CDR1 and CDR2: MNHEY, SVGAGI. There are 14 residues in the CDR3. V shed 5 bases, J shed 8 bases, and the junction held 8 bases outside the gene matches. The CDR3 DNA is TGTGCCAGCAGTCCCGGGACAGGAATCTACACCATATATTTT. It encodes CASSPGTGIYTIYF.

The chain couples TRBV6-5 to TRBJ2-7; 7 nucleotides line up with TRBD2. Germline CDR1 is MNHEY and CDR2 is SVGAGI. V dropped 8 bases and J dropped 2; count of bases not matched to a gene: 0. There are 11 residues in the CDR3. CDR3 in DNA: TGTGCCAGCGGACTAGCCTACGAGCAGTACTTC. It is translated as CASGLAYEQYF.

This chain connects TRBV7-9 to TRBJ2-4; the D gene is possibly TRBD2 (7 bases). The germline V and J ends were trimmed by 1 base and 9 bases, with 10 bases remaining between them. CDR1 SEHNR and CDR2 FQNEAQ come from the germline V gene (reference sequence). The CDR3 sequence is 13 residues long. The CDR3 DNA is TGTGCCAGCAGCTTAGACAGGGAGGGCATTCAGTACTTC. Protein sequence: CASSLDREGIQYF.

The CDR3 DNA follows: TGTGCCTGGAGTGCCCCGACAGGGAACGGAGAAAAACTGTTTTTT. Its protein product is CAWSAPTGNGEKLFF. The gene calls are TRBV30 and TRBJ1-4, with TRBD1 matching 7 bases. Germline CDR1 and CDR2: GTSNPN and SVGIG (reference sequence). This CDR3 contains 15 residues. Unmatched junction bases numbered 10, after V lost 1 base and J lost 8 bases. Full variable domain (rest looked up from reference TRBV30 and TRBJ1-4): SQTIHQWPATLVQPVGSPLSLECTVEGTSNPNLYWYRQAAGRGLQLLFYSVGIGQISSEVPQNLSASRPQDRQFILSSKKLLLSDSGFYLCAWSAPTGNGEKLFFGSGTQLSVL.

This clone was found a few times. The V and J genes are TRBV20-1 and TRBJ1-2; no definite D call. V lost 5 bases and J lost 8, with 12 bases in between. CDR3 length: 11 amino acids. Per germline, CDR1 DFQATT and CDR2 SNEGSKA (reference sequence). CDR3 DNA sequence: TGCAGTGCTGAACGTATGGAGGGCTACACCTTC. It is translated as CSAERMEGYTF.

J is TRBJ1-2 and V is TRBV3-1 (or the pseudogene TRBV3-2); tentative D call: TRBD1 (6 bases). CDR3 size: 16 residues. Trimming removed 6 bases from V and 7 bases from J, with 24 bases in between. From germline, CDR1 is LGHDT and CDR2 YNNKEL (reference sequence). The CDR3 loop reads CASRENPTGRYSGYTF. In DNA, the CDR3 is TGTGCCAGCAGAGAAAACCCGACAGGCCGTTATAGTGGCTACACCTTC.

The chain uses TRBV24-1 and TRBJ2-3, with TRBD2 as a possible D gene (5 bases). This CDR3 is built from 16 residues. The germline gives CDR1 KGHDR, CDR2 SFDVKD. With 3 bases removed from V and 0 bases from J, the gap between germline ends came to 12 bases. This chain's CDR3 is CATSDPDGLSTDTQYF. The CDR3 bases are TGTGCCACCAGTGATCCGGACGGACTCAGCACAGATACGCAGTATTTT.

This chain connects TRBV10-2 to TRBJ1-5; a weak D match, TRBD1 (6 bases). The CDR3 is 15 residues long. Trimming took off 4 bases at V and 3 bases at J, with 13 bases between the two ends. CDR1 WSHSY and CDR2 SAAADI come from the germline V gene. The CDR3 DNA sequence: TGCGCCAGCAGTGTTGGGCAGGGGAACAATCAGCCCCAGCATTTT. Residues: CASSVGQGNNQPQHF.

The chain recombines TRBV10-3 with TRBJ1-6; no clear D gene. Trimming removed 2 bases from V and 7 bases from J, with 12 bases in between. Germline V gene lookup returns CDR1 ENHRY and CDR2 SYGVKD. CDR3 length: 15 residues. The CDR3 DNA reads TGTGCCATCAGTGAGGGCGGAGGGATCAATTCACCCCTCCACTTT. Translating gives CAISEGGGINSPLHF.

The chain joins TRBV25-1 to TRBJ2-7, with 7 bases fitting TRBD2. Germline CDR1 reads MGHDK; CDR2 reads SYGVNS. Losses at the gene ends were 2 bases for V and 7 bases for J; bases not matched to a gene: 5. CDR3 length: 13 amino acids. The DNA of the CDR3 is TGTGCCAGCAGTGAACACCCCGGGAGGGAGCAGTACTTC. Translated, it gives CASSEHPGREQYF.